A selection of T cell receptor beta chains follows, all from one sample in a study of CD8 T cells in ankylosing spondylitis. TCRdb processed the 5' RACE reads anew with MiXCR; each CDR3 protein has one entry. The sample holds hundreds of thousands of distinct CDR3 sequences, roughly 12% seen once. The sequencing input was blood, either unsorted or a sorted T cell fraction (not recorded which). The receptors originated from a male donor with ankylosing spondylitis. Each CDR3 is given with its conserved first and last residue.

CDR3aa	v_gene	j_gene
CASSLVYRGELFF	TRBV11-2	TRBJ1-4
CSARESPSDIEQFF	TRBV20-1	TRBJ2-1
CASTLRGGYSDEQYF	TRBV12-3/TRBV12-4	TRBJ2-7
CASSQASQGVYEQYF	TRBV4-3	TRBJ2-7
CASSLIPGQSYEQYF	TRBV5-1	TRBJ2-7
CASPTPGTGTDTQYF	TRBV25-1	TRBJ2-3
CASSRPVSGTGELFF	TRBV4-2	TRBJ2-2
CASSYSKGAPQHF	TRBV6-5	TRBJ1-5
CSARALRGVNYGYTF	TRBV20-1	TRBJ1-2
CASSPSGQAYEQYF	TRBV18	TRBJ2-7
CASSSRLDEQFF	TRBV7-9	TRBJ2-1
CSATTAEDHLWSNQPQHF	TRBV20-1	TRBJ1-5
CASSSDISWTGGDTEAFF	TRBV12-3/TRBV12-4	TRBJ1-1
CASSTGTTISGNTIYF	TRBV5-1	TRBJ1-3
CATGGRDTQYF	TRBV24-1	TRBJ2-3